One and the same sample provided the 2 T cell receptor beta chains below, sequenced in a study of OX40 agonist ivuxolimab in advanced cancers. Generated by immunoSEQ multiplex PCR, the TCRdb table keeps only in-frame clones and is missing some. Of 70,000 to 100,000 clones listed, about 91% are singletons. The sequenced sample was CD4+ or CD8+ T cells sorted from blood, obtained in a trial of the OX40 agonist ivuxolimab. These receptors were obtained from an adult with an advanced solid tumor such as melanoma, head and neck, liver or kidney cancer.

This clone has a single count. The chain links TRBV11-2 to TRBJ1-3, with 8 bases identical to TRBD1. J gave up 3 bases and V 4 bases, and 8 bases lay outside the gene matches. CDR3 length: 16 amino acids. CDR1 is SGHAT and CDR2 is FQNNGV in the germline V gene. The CDR3 loop reads CASSSLTGAVGNTIYF. CDR3 in DNA: TGTGCCAGCAGCTCCCTGACAGGGGCAGTTGGAAACACCATATATTTT. Full variable domain (rest looked up from reference TRBV11-2 and TRBJ1-3): EAGVAQSPRYKIIEKRQSVAFWCNPISGHATLYWYQQILGQGPKLLIQFQNNGVVDDSQLPKDRFSAERLKGVDSTLKIQPAKLEDSAVYLCASSSLTGAVGNTIYFGEGSWLTVV.

The rearrangement joins TRBV19 to TRBJ2-1, with 13 bases identical to TRBD2. CDR3 size: 16 residues. In germline, CDR1 is LNHDA, CDR2 SQIVND (reference sequence). V was clipped by 6 bases and J by 8 bases; unmatched bases: 10. The CDR3 sequence is CASRFATSGGLDEQFF. The CDR3 region has the DNA TGTGCCAGTAGATTCGCGACTAGCGGGGGGTTGGATGAGCAGTTCTTC.